The rows below give T cell receptor beta chains drawn from one sample of a study of blood T cells in healthy people across ages. TCRdb independently ran MiXCR on the 5' RACE reads; one entry per CDR3 protein. Of 450,000 to 650,000 distinct CDR3 sequences listed, around 24% are singletons. The same data also went into a second study, on T cells of mothers and their children.

Sequencing used blood. Receptors originate from a boy younger than 18 in good health. Each CDR3 is given with its conserved first and last residue. The order of the fields is clone size, V gene, CDR3 protein. The size entry is marked missing in some rows and otherwise reads once, few, many or a size class.

>NA|TRBV11-2
CASSLVGGAAEAFF
>few|TRBV12-3/TRBV12-4
CASSPWRQGVQPQHF
>NA|TRBV27
CASRGGAGNYEQYF
>NA|TRBV7-8
CASSRTEVVNEKLFF
>few|TRBV9
CASSPRRDGYTF
>NA|TRBV7-2
CASSPRSSTGGEQFF
>NA|TRBV11-2
CASSRGQGGNTIYF
>NA|TRBV12-3/TRBV12-4
CASTLRGLTDTQYF
>NA|TRBV5-1
CASSPQGPMNTEAFF
>NA|TRBV19
CASRYKGANSQPQHF
>few|TRBV4-3
CASSQVITSSDTQYF
>NA|TRBV10-2
CASSQQGLAPEQYF
>few|TRBV29-1
CSVPPVAGGSEQYF
>once|TRBV29-1
CSLWGTGSADTQYF
>few|TRBV28
CASNPGGNNSPLHF
>few|TRBV14
CASSQGNRDEQYF